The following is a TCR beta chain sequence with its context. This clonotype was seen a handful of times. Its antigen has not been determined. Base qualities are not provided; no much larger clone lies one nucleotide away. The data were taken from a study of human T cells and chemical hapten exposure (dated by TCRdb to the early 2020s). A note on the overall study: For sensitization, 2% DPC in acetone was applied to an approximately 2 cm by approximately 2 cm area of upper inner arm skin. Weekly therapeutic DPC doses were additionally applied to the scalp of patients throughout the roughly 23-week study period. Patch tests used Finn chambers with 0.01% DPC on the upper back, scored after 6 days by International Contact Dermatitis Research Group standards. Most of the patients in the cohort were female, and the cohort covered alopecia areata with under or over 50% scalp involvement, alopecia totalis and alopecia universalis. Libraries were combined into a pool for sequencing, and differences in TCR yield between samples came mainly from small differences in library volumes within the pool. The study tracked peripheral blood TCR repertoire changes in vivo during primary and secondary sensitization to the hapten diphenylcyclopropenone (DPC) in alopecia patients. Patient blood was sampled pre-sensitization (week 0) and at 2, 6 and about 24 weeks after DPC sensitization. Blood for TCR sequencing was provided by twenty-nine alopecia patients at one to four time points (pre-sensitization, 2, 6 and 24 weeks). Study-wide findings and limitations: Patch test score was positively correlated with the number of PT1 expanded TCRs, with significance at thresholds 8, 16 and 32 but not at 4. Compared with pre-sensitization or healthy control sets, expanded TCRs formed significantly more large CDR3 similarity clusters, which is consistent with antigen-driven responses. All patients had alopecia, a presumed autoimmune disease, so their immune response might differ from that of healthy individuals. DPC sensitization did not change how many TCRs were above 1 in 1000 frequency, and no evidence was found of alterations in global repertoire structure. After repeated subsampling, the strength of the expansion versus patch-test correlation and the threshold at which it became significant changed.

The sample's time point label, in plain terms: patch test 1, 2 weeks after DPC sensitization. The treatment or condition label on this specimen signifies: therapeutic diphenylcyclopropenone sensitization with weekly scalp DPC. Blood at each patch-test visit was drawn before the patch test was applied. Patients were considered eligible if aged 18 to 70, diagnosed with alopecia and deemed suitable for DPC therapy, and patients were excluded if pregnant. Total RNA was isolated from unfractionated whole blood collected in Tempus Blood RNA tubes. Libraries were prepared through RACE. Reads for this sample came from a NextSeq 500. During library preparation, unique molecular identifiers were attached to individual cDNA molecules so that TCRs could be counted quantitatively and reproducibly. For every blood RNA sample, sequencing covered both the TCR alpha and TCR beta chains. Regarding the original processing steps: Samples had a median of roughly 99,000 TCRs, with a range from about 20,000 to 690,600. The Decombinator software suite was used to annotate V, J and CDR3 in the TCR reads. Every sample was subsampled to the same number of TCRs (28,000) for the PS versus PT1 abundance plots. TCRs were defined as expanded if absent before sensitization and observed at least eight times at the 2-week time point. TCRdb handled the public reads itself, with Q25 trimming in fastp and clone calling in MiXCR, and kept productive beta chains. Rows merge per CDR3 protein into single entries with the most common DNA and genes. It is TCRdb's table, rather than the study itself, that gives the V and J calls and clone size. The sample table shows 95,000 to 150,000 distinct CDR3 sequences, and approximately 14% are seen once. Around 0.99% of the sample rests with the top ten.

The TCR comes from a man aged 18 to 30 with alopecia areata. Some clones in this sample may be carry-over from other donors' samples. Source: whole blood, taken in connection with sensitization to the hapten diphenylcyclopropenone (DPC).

The CDR3 amino acid sequence is: CASSEDVASEGEQFF. The sequence in DNA is TGTGCCAGCAGTGAAGACGTGGCTTCGGAGGGGGAGCAGTTCTTC. This chain is built from TRBV6-1 and TRBJ2-1; perhaps TRBD2 is the D gene, with 6 bases matching. V drops 1 base and J drops 10 bases, leaving 17 bases in between. The CDR3 covers 15 residues, taking in both the cysteine and the phenylalanine. Of all the DNA, just the CDR3 is kept, 45 bases in frame from base 1. Taken from the germline V gene, the CDR1 and CDR2 loops are MNHNS and SASEGT.